These T cell receptor beta chains were read from a single sample in a study of cytomegalovirus exposure and HLA in healthy donors. The table came from immunoSEQ multiplex PCR; TCRdb's copy has only in-frame clones and leaves some out. Of 130,000 to 150,000 clones detected, roughly 78% appear once; the ten largest clones hold 2.5% to 3%. The sequenced sample consisted of PBMCs. Receptors were obtained from a female donor in good health and CMV-seronegative. Each CDR3 is given with its conserved first and last residue. The order of the fields is clone size, J gene, V gene, D gene, CDR3 protein, CDR3 DNA. The D gene is left open where the match is weak. Size is stated for part of the rows, as once, few or many counts, or as a class when the clone is expanded.

clone_size: .
j_call: TRBJ1-2
v_call: TRBV5-1
d_call: .
cdr3_aa: CASSPGSRGGYGYTF
cdr3_nt: TGCGCCAGCAGCCCCGGGTCCAGGGGCGGGTATGGCTACACCTTC

clone_size: .
j_call: TRBJ2-7
v_call: TRBV27
d_call: .
cdr3_aa: CASSFHDSKVQYF
cdr3_nt: TGTGCCAGCAGTTTCCACGACAGCAAGGTGCAGTACTTC

clone_size: .
j_call: TRBJ1-2
v_call: TRBV7-9
d_call: TRBD1
cdr3_aa: CASSLARAGGDGYTF
cdr3_nt: TGTGCCAGCAGCTTAGCGCGGGCAGGGGGCGATGGCTACACCTTC

clone_size: .
j_call: TRBJ2-3
v_call: TRBV5-4
d_call: TRBD1
cdr3_aa: CASSPGQGSTDTQYF
cdr3_nt: TGTGCCAGCAGCCCAGGACAGGGGAGCACAGATACGCAGTATTTT

clone_size: .
j_call: TRBJ2-7
v_call: TRBV10-2
d_call: TRBD2
cdr3_aa: CASSPNGLAGAGQYF
cdr3_nt: TGCGCCAGCAGTCCCAACGGACTAGCGGGAGCCGGGCAGTACTTC

clone_size: .
j_call: TRBJ1-1
v_call: TRBV6-1
d_call: .
cdr3_aa: CASSQGEILAFF
cdr3_nt: TGTGCCAGCAGCCAAGGGGAAATCTTGGCTTTCTTT

clone_size: .
j_call: TRBJ2-7
v_call: TRBV30
d_call: .
cdr3_aa: CAWSLSDYEQYF
cdr3_nt: TGTGCCTGGAGTTTGTCAGACTACGAGCAGTACTTC

clone_size: .
j_call: TRBJ2-7
v_call: TRBV19
d_call: TRBD1
cdr3_aa: CASSIRGTGSGYEQYF
cdr3_nt: TGTGCCAGTAGTATACGAGGGACAGGGTCTGGTTACGAGCAGTACTTC

clone_size: .
j_call: TRBJ2-5
v_call: TRBV6-4
d_call: TRBD2
cdr3_aa: CASSDKTSGVQETQYF
cdr3_nt: TGTGCCAGCAGTGACAAGACTAGCGGGGTACAAGAGACCCAGTACTTC

clone_size: .
j_call: TRBJ2-7
v_call: TRBV4-2
d_call: .
cdr3_aa: CASSRGRAYEQYF
cdr3_nt: TGTGCCAGCAGCCGGGGGCGGGCCTACGAGCAGTACTTC

clone_size: few
j_call: TRBJ1-4
v_call: TRBV4-1
d_call: .
cdr3_aa: CASSQEGDFLNEKLFF
cdr3_nt: TGCGCCAGCAGCCAAGAAGGGGACTTCCTTAATGAAAAACTGTTTTTT

clone_size: .
j_call: TRBJ1-2
v_call: TRBV28
d_call: .
cdr3_aa: CASSSPGNYGYTF
cdr3_nt: TGTGCCAGCAGTTCCCCAGGGAACTATGGCTACACCTTC

clone_size: .
j_call: TRBJ1-5
v_call: TRBV6-6
d_call: .
cdr3_aa: CASSYRERNQPQHF
cdr3_nt: TGTGCCAGCAGTTACAGGGAGCGCAATCAGCCCCAGCATTTT

clone_size: .
j_call: TRBJ1-1
v_call: TRBV7-8
d_call: .
cdr3_aa: CASSLTGQRLRNTEAFF
cdr3_nt: TGTGCCAGCAGCTTGACCGGACAGCGACTTAGGAACACTGAAGCTTTCTTT

clone_size: .
j_call: TRBJ2-4
v_call: TRBV6-6
d_call: .
cdr3_aa: CASSYSNSLSNIQYF
cdr3_nt: TGTGCCAGCAGTTACTCTAACTCTTTATCGAACATTCAGTACTTC

clone_size: .
j_call: TRBJ2-5
v_call: TRBV5-1
d_call: TRBD1
cdr3_aa: CASSRNRGRETQYF
cdr3_nt: TGCGCCAGCAGCCGGAACAGGGGGCGAGAGACCCAGTACTTC

clone_size: .
j_call: TRBJ1-6
v_call: TRBV28
d_call: TRBD1
cdr3_aa: CASSAATGEDSPLHF
cdr3_nt: TGTGCCAGCAGTGCAGCGACAGGGGAAGATTCACCCCTCCACTTT

clone_size: .
j_call: TRBJ1-2
v_call: TRBV7-9
d_call: .
cdr3_aa: CASSLPGWGLYTF
cdr3_nt: TGTGCCAGCAGCTTACCTGGGTGGGGGCTCTACACCTTC

clone_size: .
j_call: TRBJ1-3
v_call: TRBV29-1
d_call: .
cdr3_aa: CSVEDGGKDAGNTIYF
cdr3_nt: TGCAGCGTTGAAGATGGCGGGAAAGACGCTGGAAACACCATATATTTT

clone_size: few
j_call: TRBJ2-7
v_call: TRBV6-5
d_call: .
cdr3_aa: CASSYSWEYEQYF
cdr3_nt: TGTGCCAGCAGTTACTCATGGGAGTACGAGCAGTACTTC

clone_size: .
j_call: TRBJ2-1
v_call: TRBV29-1
d_call: .
cdr3_aa: CSVGSNEQFF
cdr3_nt: TGCAGCGTTGGGAGCAATGAGCAGTTCTTC

clone_size: .
j_call: TRBJ1-1
v_call: TRBV6-1
d_call: .
cdr3_aa: CASSDYQAAFF
cdr3_nt: TGTGCCAGCAGTGATTACCAGGCAGCTTTCTTT

clone_size: .
j_call: TRBJ2-6
v_call: TRBV4-2
d_call: TRBD1
cdr3_aa: CASSQGQGAGANVLTF
cdr3_nt: TGTGCCAGCAGCCAAGGGCAGGGGGCTGGGGCCAACGTCCTGACTTTC

clone_size: .
j_call: TRBJ1-4
v_call: TRBV7-9
d_call: .
cdr3_aa: CASSLISFENEKLFF
cdr3_nt: TGTGCCAGCAGCTTAATCTCGTTCGAGAATGAAAAACTGTTTTTT

clone_size: .
j_call: TRBJ1-3
v_call: TRBV4-3
d_call: .
cdr3_aa: CASSPDTTAGTGNTIYF
cdr3_nt: TGCGCCAGCAGCCCGGACACAACGGCAGGCACTGGAAACACCATATATTTT

clone_size: .
j_call: TRBJ2-7
v_call: TRBV7-9
d_call: .
cdr3_aa: CSSSLQGSEQYF
cdr3_nt: TGTTCCAGCAGTTTACAGGGTTCCGAGCAGTACTTC

clone_size: few
j_call: TRBJ2-5
v_call: TRBV4-1
d_call: TRBD2
cdr3_aa: CASSQGIAGEEETQYF
cdr3_nt: TGCGCCAGCAGCCAAGGTATTGCGGGAGAGGAGGAGACCCAGTACTTC

clone_size: few
j_call: TRBJ2-7
v_call: TRBV5-1
d_call: .
cdr3_aa: CASSYGLTYEQYF
cdr3_nt: TGCGCCAGCAGCTACGGACTGACCTACGAGCAGTACTTC

clone_size: .
j_call: TRBJ2-1
v_call: TRBV5-1
d_call: TRBD2
cdr3_aa: CASSSSFSGRSNEQFF
cdr3_nt: TGCGCCAGCAGCTCTTCATTTAGCGGGAGGAGTAATGAGCAGTTCTTC

clone_size: .
j_call: TRBJ2-1
v_call: TRBV9
d_call: TRBD1
cdr3_aa: CASSDRDRDNNEQFF
cdr3_nt: TGTGCCAGCAGCGACCGGGACAGGGACAACAATGAGCAGTTCTTC

clone_size: .
j_call: TRBJ2-7
v_call: TRBV18
d_call: TRBD1
cdr3_aa: CASSPTGATYEQYF
cdr3_nt: TGTGCCAGCTCACCGACAGGGGCAACCTACGAGCAGTACTTC